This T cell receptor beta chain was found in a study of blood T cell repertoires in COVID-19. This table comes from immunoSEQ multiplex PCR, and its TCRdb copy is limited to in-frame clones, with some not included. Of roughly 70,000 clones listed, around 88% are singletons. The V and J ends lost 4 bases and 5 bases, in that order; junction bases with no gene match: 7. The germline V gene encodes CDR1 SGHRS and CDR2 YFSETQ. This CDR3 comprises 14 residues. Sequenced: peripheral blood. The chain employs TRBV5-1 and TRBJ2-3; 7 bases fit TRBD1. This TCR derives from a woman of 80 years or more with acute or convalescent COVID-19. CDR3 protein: CASSGTAGGDTQYF. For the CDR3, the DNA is TGCGCCAGCAGCGGGACGGCAGGGGGAGATACGCAGTATTTT.